The 6 T cell receptor beta chains below come from one sample, sequenced in a study of blood T cell repertoires in COVID-19. Only in-frame clones appear in the TCRdb table, and some are missing; sequencing was by immunoSEQ multiplex PCR. The sample lists roughly 200,000 clones, approximately 84% occurring once. The material sequenced was peripheral blood. All receptors derive from a man older than 75 with acute or convalescent COVID-19.

CDR3 in DNA: TGTGCCAGTAGTATCGGAGTCGATGAGCAGTTCTTC. Its translation is CASSIGVDEQFF. The rearrangement joins TRBV19 to TRBJ2-1; no clear D gene. V was pared by 3 bases and J by 8 bases, with 8 bases between. CDR3 size: 12 residues. The germline V gene encodes CDR1 LNHDA and CDR2 SQIVND (reference sequence).

The chain couples TRBV9 to TRBJ2-3; 8 nucleotides agree with TRBD1. Germline values: CDR1 SGDLS, CDR2 YYNGEE. J lost 0 bases, V lost 0 bases, and 3 bases had no gene match. The CDR3 sequence is 16 residues long. The CDR3 nucleotides read TGTGCCAGCAGCGTAGGGACAGGGAGAAGCACAGATACGCAGTATTTT. Its protein is CASSVGTGRSTDTQYF. Full variable domain (rest looked up from reference TRBV9 and TRBJ2-3): DSGVTQTPKHLITATGQRVTLRCSPRSGDLSVYWYQQSLDQGLQFLIQYYNGEERAKGNILERFSAQQFPDLHSELNLSSLELGDSALYFCASSVGTGRSTDTQYFGPGTRLTVL.

The chain links TRBV7-6 to TRBJ2-2, with 7 bases fitting TRBD2. CDR1 and CDR2 from the germline V gene are SGHVS and FNYEAQ. Trimming removed 6 bases from V and 1 base from J; junction bases left unmatched: 5. The CDR3 sequence is 15 residues long. CDR3 sequence: CASRRTSLNTGELFF. The CDR3 coding sequence is TGTGCCAGCAGGCGGACTAGTTTGAACACCGGGGAGCTGTTTTTT.

The CDR3 DNA is TGCGCCAGCAGCCAAGATACCCCAGGGGTGGCCACAGATACGCAGTATTTT. Protein: CASSQDTPGVATDTQYF. The chain uses TRBV4-3 and TRBJ2-3; tentatively, D is TRBD1 (6 bases). The CDR3 runs 17 residues. Trimming shortened V by 0 bases and J by 2 bases, and 15 bases separated the two germline ends. Germline V CDR1 and CDR2: LGHNA, YSLEER.

The chain has TRBV10-3 and TRBJ2-7; 9 bases match TRBD2. This CDR3 is built from 14 residues. V was clipped by 3 bases and J by 4 bases; unmatched bases: 4. Germline-derived CDR1 and CDR2 are ENHRY and SYGVKD. Written as DNA, the CDR3 is TGTGCCATCAGTGATGGGCGGGAGGGTTACGAGCAGTACTTC. Translated: CAISDGREGYEQYF.

This chain joins TRBV19 and TRBJ1-5, with a tentative D call TRBD1 (6 bases). CDR1 is LNHDA and CDR2 is SQIVND in the germline V gene (reference sequence). Trimming took off 1 base at V and 6 bases at J, with 22 bases between the two ends. This CDR3 has 18 residues. CDR3: CASSIGGPTGSRFQPQHF. CDR3 sequence (DNA): TGTGCCAGTAGTATAGGGGGCCCAACAGGGAGCCGATTTCAGCCCCAGCATTTT.